These T cell receptor beta chains were read from a single sample in a study of human T cells and chemical hapten exposure. TCRdb processed the RACE reads anew with MiXCR; each CDR3 protein has one entry. The sample has tens of thousands of distinct CDR3 sequences, 9.4% seen once. Here the sequenced sample was whole blood, taken in connection with sensitization to the hapten diphenylcyclopropenone (DPC). Source of these receptors: a man aged 25-40 years with alopecia areata. Some clones in this sample may be carry-over from other donors' samples. Both conserved end residues are part of each CDR3. D genes are given only for firm matches. Clone size is shown for a subset of rows, as once, few, many or a class of expanded clone.

v_gene	abundance	j_gene	d_gene	CDR3aa	CDR3nt
TRBV6-1	many	TRBJ1-2	.	CASSEQRGYTF	TGTGCCAGCAGTGAACAACGAGGCTACACCTTC
TRBV19	.	TRBJ1-5	.	CASSIALNQPQHF	TGTGCCAGTAGTATAGCCCTCAATCAGCCCCAGCATTTT
TRBV7-9	many	TRBJ2-2	TRBD2	CASSLVASGKSGELFF	TGTGCCAGCAGCTTGGTCGCTAGCGGGAAGTCCGGGGAGCTGTTTTTT
TRBV4-2	many	TRBJ2-3	.	CASSQVIGAIRVSSGTDTQYF	TGTGCCAGCAGCCAAGTGATAGGCGCAATCCGGGTGTCTTCGGGCACAGATACGCAGTATTTT
TRBV6-6	many	TRBJ2-6	TRBD2	CASSYSRPAGLAGGPGANVLTF	TGTGCCAGCAGTTACTCTAGACCCGCGGGACTAGCGGGAGGGCCTGGGGCCAACGTCCTGACTTTC
TRBV15	many	TRBJ1-1	.	CATSRGGSQGPNTEAFF	TGTGCCACCAGCAGGGGAGGATCACAGGGCCCCAACACTGAAGCTTTCTTT
TRBV29-1	.	TRBJ2-1	.	CSGDRDNHEQFF	TGCAGCGGAGACCGGGACAATCATGAGCAGTTCTTC
TRBV11-3	.	TRBJ2-5	.	CASSLWGQETQYF	TGTGCCAGCAGCTTATGGGGCCAAGAGACCCAGTACTTC
TRBV5-4	many	TRBJ2-3	.	CASSTSITDTQYF	TGTGCCAGCTCTACTAGCATCACAGATACGCAGTATTTT
TRBV29-1	.	TRBJ1-2	.	CSVEQGMGGYTF	TGCAGCGTTGAACAGGGGATGGGTGGCTACACCTTC
TRBV19	many	TRBJ1-4	.	CASLGGHRLQLRGGEKLFF	TGTGCCAGTCTTGGGGGACATCGGCTACAATTGCGGGGAGGTGAAAAACTGTTTTTT
TRBV29-1	.	TRBJ1-3	.	CSVEDLRQGRNTIYF	TGCAGCGTTGAAGATCTTCGGCAGGGGAGGAACACCATATATTTT
TRBV12-3/TRBV12-4	many	TRBJ1-1	.	CASSFGGSEAFF	TGTGCCAGCAGTTTCGGAGGGTCTGAAGCTTTCTTT
TRBV10-2	few	TRBJ1-5	.	CASSPRVPNQPQHF	TGCGCCAGCAGCCCCCGGGTCCCGAATCAGCCCCAGCATTTT
TRBV6-2/TRBV6-3	few	TRBJ2-7	.	CASSSLGEQYF	TGTGCCAGCAGTTCACTAGGCGAGCAGTACTTC
TRBV5-1	few	TRBJ2-3	.	CASSPGSTDTQYF	TGCGCCAGCAGCCCAGGCAGCACAGATACGCAGTATTTT
TRBV20-1	few	TRBJ2-3	.	CSALGQQRTDTQYF	TGCAGTGCTTTAGGACAGCAAAGGACAGATACGCAGTATTTT
TRBV29-1	many	TRBJ1-2	.	CSVDRVNYGYTF	TGCAGCGTTGACAGGGTTAACTATGGCTACACCTTC
TRBV20-1	.	TRBJ2-1	.	CSARNPGHGGYNEQFF	TGCAGTGCTAGAAACCCCGGACACGGGGGCTATAATGAGCAGTTCTTC
TRBV21-1	many	TRBJ2-7	.	CASSNVKDSSYEQYF	TGTGCCAGCAGCAACGTCAAGGATAGCTCCTACGAGCAGTACTTC
TRBV4-3	.	TRBJ2-1	.	CASSQDLTTVYNEQFF	TGCGCCAGCAGCCAAGATCTAACGACAGTCTACAATGAGCAGTTCTTC
TRBV29-1	.	TRBJ1-1	.	CSVVPRNTEAFF	TGCAGCGTTGTCCCGAGGAACACTGAAGCTTTCTTT
TRBV7-9	many	TRBJ2-3	.	CASSPPQIITDTQYF	TGTGCCAGCAGCCCCCCACAGATTATCACAGATACGCAGTATTTT
TRBV11-2	many	TRBJ2-4	.	CASGENGPKYF	TGTGCCAGCGGAGAGAATGGGCCCAAATACTTC
TRBV29-1	many	TRBJ1-5	.	CSVAQGSNQPQHF	TGCAGCGTTGCACAGGGTAGCAATCAGCCCCAGCATTTT